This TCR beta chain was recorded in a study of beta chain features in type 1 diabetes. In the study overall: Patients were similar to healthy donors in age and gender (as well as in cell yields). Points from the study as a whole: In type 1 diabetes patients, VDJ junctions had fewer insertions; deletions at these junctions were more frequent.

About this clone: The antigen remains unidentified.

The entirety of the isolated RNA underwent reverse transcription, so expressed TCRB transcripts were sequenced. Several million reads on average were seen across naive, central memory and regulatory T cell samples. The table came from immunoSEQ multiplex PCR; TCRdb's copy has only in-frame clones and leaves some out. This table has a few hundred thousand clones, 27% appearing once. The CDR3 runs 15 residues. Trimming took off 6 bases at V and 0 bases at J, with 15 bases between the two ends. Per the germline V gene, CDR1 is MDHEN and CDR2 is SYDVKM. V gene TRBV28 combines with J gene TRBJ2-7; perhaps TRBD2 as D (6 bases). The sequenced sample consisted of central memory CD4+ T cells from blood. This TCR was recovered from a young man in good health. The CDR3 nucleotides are TGTGCCAGCAGCCGGCGTAGCGGAAGCTCCTACGAGCAGTACTTC. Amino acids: CASSRRSGSSYEQYF.